The rows below give T cell receptor beta chains drawn from one sample of a study of OX40 agonist ivuxolimab in advanced cancers. TCRdb keeps only in-frame clones here, not all; method: immunoSEQ multiplex PCR. Of tens of thousands of clones listed, 88% were seen once; the top ten hold approximately 0.3%. Specimen: CD4+ or CD8+ T cells sorted from blood, collected in a trial of the OX40 agonist ivuxolimab. The receptors were sampled from an adult with an advanced solid tumor such as melanoma, head and neck, liver or kidney cancer. CDR3s include the opening cysteine and the closing phenylalanine or tryptophan. A D gene is named only where the DNA matches it firmly. Only some rows state a clone size, as once, few, many or a class for expanded clones.

TRBV30	.	.	TRBJ2-1	TGTGCCTGGAGTGCCAGACACGTTTCTTTCTTC	CAWSARHVSFF
TRBV6-5	TRBD1	.	TRBJ2-1	TGTGCCAGCAGTTTGGAGACAGGGGAGAATGAGCAGTTCTTC	CASSLETGENEQFF
TRBV19	.	once	TRBJ1-2	TGTGCCAGTAACAGTCGACAGCCCCACTATGGCTACACCTTC	CASNSRQPHYGYTF
TRBV7-9	.	once	TRBJ1-1	TGTGCCAGCAGCTTAGAGGAGAACACTGAAGCTTTCTTT	CASSLEENTEAFF
TRBV11-2	TRBD1	.	TRBJ1-1	TGTGCCAGCAGCTTTACAGGGGGGAACACTGAAGCTTTCTTT	CASSFTGGNTEAFF
TRBV27	TRBD2	.	TRBJ2-1	TGTGCCAGCAGTTTACTTCGTGGGACTAGCGGGGGGGTTGTCTCCTACAATGAGCAGTTCTTC	CASSLLRGTSGGVVSYNEQFF
TRBV19	.	.	TRBJ2-7	TGTGCCAGTAGTAGCGACAGGAGGTCCTACGAGCAGTACTTC	CASSSDRRSYEQYF
TRBV6-6	.	.	TRBJ1-5	TGTGCCAGCAGTTACGTGATAGGTCAGCCCCAGCATTTT	CASSYVIGQPQHF
TRBV13	.	.	TRBJ1-6	TGTGCCAGCAGCTCCAGGGCCAGGGAAGATTGGAATTCACCCCTCCACTTT	CASSSRAREDWNSPLHF
TRBV11-2	TRBD2	.	TRBJ2-1	TGTGCCAGCAGCTCCACATCGTCCAGCGGGGGGCCCATTCGGGAGCAGTTCTTC	CASSSTSSSGGPIREQFF
TRBV5-4	.	once	TRBJ2-5	TGTGCCAGCAGCTTGAGTGGAGAGACCCAGTACTTC	CASSLSGETQYF
TRBV27	.	.	TRBJ1-3	TGTGCCACGACCTCCCCGCGGGGTAGGTTGGGAGGAAACACCATATATTTT	CATTSPRGRLGGNTIYF
TRBV6-1	TRBD2	.	TRBJ2-7	TGTGCCAGCAGTGAGACTAGCGGGGGGGCCAACGAGCAGTACTTC	CASSETSGGANEQYF
TRBV6-1	TRBD1	.	TRBJ1-1	TGTGCCAGCAGTGAGACGAGGACAGGGGCCGTTGGGACTGAAGCTTTCTTT	CASSETRTGAVGTEAFF
TRBV2	.	.	TRBJ2-3	TGTGCCAGCAGTGATCGTGCGCAGTATTTT	CASSDRAQYF
TRBV7-9	TRBD1	.	TRBJ1-1	TGTGCCAGCAGCTTGGGGGGACAGGGGAACACTGAAGCTTTCTTT	CASSLGGQGNTEAFF
TRBV5-1	.	.	TRBJ2-3	TGCGCCAGCAGCAGGGGGGATAGCGGCAACACAGATACGCAGTATTTT	CASSRGDSGNTDTQYF
TRBV7-2	.	.	TRBJ1-5	TGTGCCAGCAGCTTAGAAGGGGGAGGAAATCAGCCCCAGCATTTT	CASSLEGGGNQPQHF
TRBV13	.	.	TRBJ1-1	TGTGCCAGCAGCTTAAGGCGGGACATACCCTTGAACACTGAAGCTTTCTTT	CASSLRRDIPLNTEAFF
TRBV18	.	.	TRBJ1-1	TGTGCCAGCTCACCCCGAAACACTGAAGCTTTCTTT	CASSPRNTEAFF
TRBV2	.	.	TRBJ2-3	TGTGCCAGCAGTGAAATAGGACTACCGACGGATACGCAGTATTTT	CASSEIGLPTDTQYF
TRBV7-2	.	.	TRBJ1-2	TGTGCCAGCAGCTCACGAAATGGCTACACCTTC	CASSSRNGYTF
TRBV5-4	TRBD2	.	TRBJ2-3	TGTGCCAGCAGCTTGTTAACTAGCGGGGGGGCCAGGGCAGATACGCAGTATTTT	CASSLLTSGGARADTQYF
TRBV6-5	.	.	TRBJ1-1	TGTGCCAGCCGTACAGGACCCACTGAAGCTTTCTTT	CASRTGPTEAFF
TRBV28	.	.	TRBJ2-1	TGTGCCAGCAGTTTATACGATATAACTTCCTACAATGAGCAGTTCTTC	CASSLYDITSYNEQFF
TRBV18	.	.	TRBJ2-5	TGTGCCAGCTCACCATCCCGCGGGGCCGAGACCCAGTACTTC	CASSPSRGAETQYF
TRBV2	.	.	TRBJ1-1	TGTGCCAGCAGTGTCGTACAGGGACCGAACACTGAAGCTTTCTTT	CASSVVQGPNTEAFF
TRBV6-1	.	.	TRBJ2-6	TGTGCCACCGAGGGACTTCTCTCTGGGGCCAACGTCCTGACTTTC	CATEGLLSGANVLTF
TRBV19	.	.	TRBJ2-2	TGTGCCAGTAAAAGAAGCAGTGGGAACACCGGGGAGCTGTTTTTT	CASKRSSGNTGELFF
TRBV27	TRBD1	.	TRBJ1-1	TGTGCCAGCAGTTTAGTCAGGGGGCTCACTGAAGCTTTCTTT	CASSLVRGLTEAFF
TRBV7-6	.	.	TRBJ1-6	TGTGCCAGCAGCAATCTCGATGGGAATTCACCCCTCCACTTT	CASSNLDGNSPLHF
TRBV6-1	TRBD1	.	TRBJ2-7	TGTGCCAGCAGCACCCGGGACAGCAGGTACGAGCAGTACTTC	CASSTRDSRYEQYF
TRBV5-6	.	.	TRBJ1-4	TGTGCCAGCAGCTTGGAAGGGATAAGCGCGGTTGAAAAACTGTTTTTT	CASSLEGISAVEKLFF
TRBV7-8	TRBD2	.	TRBJ2-1	TGTGCCAGCAGCCCCTTTGTAGGACTAGATCCCAATGAGCAGTTCTTC	CASSPFVGLDPNEQFF
TRBV19	TRBD2	once	TRBJ2-3	TGTGCCAGTAGTCTAATAGCGGGGGGAGTCACAGATACGCAGTATTTT	CASSLIAGGVTDTQYF
TRBV19	.	once	TRBJ2-3	TGTGCCAGTAGCCCCGACGGAGCCGGAGATACGCAGTATTTT	CASSPDGAGDTQYF
TRBV7-9	.	.	TRBJ1-4	TGTGCCAGCAGCTTAGAGGGCCGTGTGGGACTGTTTTTT	CASSLEGRVGLFF
TRBV9	.	few	TRBJ2-7	TGTGCCAGCAGCGTAGGGGGGGACCTCTACGAGCAGTACTTC	CASSVGGDLYEQYF
TRBV19	.	.	TRBJ2-2	TGTGCCAGTAGTATATTCAGGACAAAGGGCGGGGAGCTGTTTTTT	CASSIFRTKGGELFF
TRBV18	.	.	TRBJ2-5	TGTGCCAGCTCACCACTGGGGCCACCCCGAGCGGAGACCCAGTACTTC	CASSPLGPPRAETQYF
TRBV30	.	.	TRBJ1-3	TGTGCCTGGAGTAAAGGGAACTCTGGAAACACCATATATTTT	CAWSKGNSGNTIYF
TRBV4-3	.	.	TRBJ1-4	TGCGCCAGCAGCCAAGGAGGGGGGGGGAGAACTAATGAAAAACTGTTTTTT	CASSQGGGGRTNEKLFF
TRBV5-6	.	.	TRBJ1-2	TGTGCCAGCAGCGTCCTCCAGAGCTATGGCTACACCTTC	CASSVLQSYGYTF
TRBV19	TRBD1	.	TRBJ2-3	TGTGCCAGTAGCAGAAGGACAGGGGGCGACACAGATACGCAGTATTTT	CASSRRTGGDTDTQYF
TRBV1	.	.	TRBJ2-3	TGCACCAGCAGCCAAGATGGGGGGGGCCTAAGCACAGATACGCAGTATTTT	CTSSQDGGGLSTDTQYF
TRBV1	.	.	TRBJ2-5	TGCACCAGCAGTACTAGCGGGGGGACCGCCCCCGGAAAGACCCAGTACTTC	CTSSTSGGTAPGKTQYF
TRBV6-6	.	once	TRBJ2-5	TGTGCCAGCAGTTACGGGACGCCTCAAGAGACCCAGTACTTC	CASSYGTPQETQYF
TRBV5-4	.	.	TRBJ2-4	TGTGCCAGCAGGACGGGCGGGGAAAACATTCAGTACTTC	CASRTGGENIQYF
TRBV5-5	.	.	TRBJ2-5	TGTGCCAGCAGCTTACACAGGCAAGAGACCCAGTACTTC	CASSLHRQETQYF
TRBV7-6	.	.	TRBJ2-5	TGTGCCAGCAGCCCCGAACGGGAGACCCAGTACTTC	CASSPERETQYF
TRBV7-3	TRBD2	few	TRBJ2-1	TGTGCCAGCAGCTCGTTATCCGGACTAGCGGGGGAAAATGAGCAGTTCTTC	CASSSLSGLAGENEQFF
TRBV5-4	.	.	TRBJ1-1	TGTGCCAGCAGCTCGGCTCTCAGGGGGAACACTGAAGCTTTCTTT	CASSSALRGNTEAFF
TRBV9	.	.	TRBJ1-6	TGTGCCAGCAGCGTAGATGGAGGTAGGAGGTCACCCCTCCACTTT	CASSVDGGRRSPLHF
TRBV10-1	.	once	TRBJ2-7	TGCGCCAGCAGTGAGCAGTCGAGCTCCTACGAGCAGTACTTC	CASSEQSSSYEQYF
TRBV11-3	.	.	TRBJ2-6	TGTGCCAGCAGCTTAGAGCCGTCCTCTGGGGCCAACGTCCTGACTTTC	CASSLEPSSGANVLTF
TRBV5-1	TRBD1	.	TRBJ2-5	TGCGCCAGCAGCTTGGGGACAGGGGGTACTGAGACCCAGTACTTC	CASSLGTGGTETQYF
TRBV5-1	.	.	TRBJ2-3	TGCGCCAGCAGCTTCCGCGGCAGGGGCACAGATACGCAGTATTTT	CASSFRGRGTDTQYF